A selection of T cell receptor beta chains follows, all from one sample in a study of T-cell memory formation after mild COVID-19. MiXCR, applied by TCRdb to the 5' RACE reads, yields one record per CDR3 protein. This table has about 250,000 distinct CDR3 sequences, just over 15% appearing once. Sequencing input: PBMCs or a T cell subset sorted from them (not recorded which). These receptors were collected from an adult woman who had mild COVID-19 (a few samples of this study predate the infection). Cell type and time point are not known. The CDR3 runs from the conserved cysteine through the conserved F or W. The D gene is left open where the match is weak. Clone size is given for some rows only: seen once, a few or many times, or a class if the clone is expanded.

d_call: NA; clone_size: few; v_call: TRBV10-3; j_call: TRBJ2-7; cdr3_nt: TGTGCCATCGGGGCGGAACTACACTACGAGCAGTACTTC; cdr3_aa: CAIGAELHYEQYF
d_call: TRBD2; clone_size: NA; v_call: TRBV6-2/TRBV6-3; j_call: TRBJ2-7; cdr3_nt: TGTGCCAGCAGGAGGACTAGCGGGAGTCCGAACTACGAGCAGTACTTC; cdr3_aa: CASRRTSGSPNYEQYF
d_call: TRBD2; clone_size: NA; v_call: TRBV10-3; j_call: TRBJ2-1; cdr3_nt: TGTGCCATCAGTGAATTCCCGGGAGGCAATGAGCAGTTCTTC; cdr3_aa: CAISEFPGGNEQFF
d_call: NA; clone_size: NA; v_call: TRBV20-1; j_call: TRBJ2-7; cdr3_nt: TGCAGTGCTGGGCTCTACGAATTCGTAGGGGTGGTAGCCGGACCTACCCCTTACGAGCAGTACTTC; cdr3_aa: CSAGLYEFVGVVAGPTPYEQYF
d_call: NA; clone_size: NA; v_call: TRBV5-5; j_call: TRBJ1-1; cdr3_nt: TGTGCCAGCAGCTTTTCGCAGAACACTGAAGCTTTCTTT; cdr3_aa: CASSFSQNTEAFF
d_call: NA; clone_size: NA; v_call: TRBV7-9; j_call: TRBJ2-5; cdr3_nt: TGTGCCAGCAGCTTTGAACTAGCTGGGACCCAGTACTTC; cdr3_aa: CASSFELAGTQYF
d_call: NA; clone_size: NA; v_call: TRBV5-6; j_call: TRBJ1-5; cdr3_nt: TGTGCCAGCAGCTGGGGGCGGTTGCAGCCCCAGCATTTT; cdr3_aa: CASSWGRLQPQHF
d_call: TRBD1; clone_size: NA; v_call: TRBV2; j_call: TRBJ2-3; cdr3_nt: TGTGCCAGCAGGACAGGGGGCGCAGATACGCAGTATTTT; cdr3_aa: CASRTGGADTQYF
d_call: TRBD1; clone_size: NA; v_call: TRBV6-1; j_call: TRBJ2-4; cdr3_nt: TGTGCCAGCAGGATCTTTCAGGGGGTTCAGTACTTC; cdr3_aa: CASRIFQGVQYF
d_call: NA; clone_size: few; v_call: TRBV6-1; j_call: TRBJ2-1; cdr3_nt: TGTGCCAGCAGTGAAGTCAAGGACAAAACTATCTACAATGAGCAGTTCTTC; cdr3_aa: CASSEVKDKTIYNEQFF
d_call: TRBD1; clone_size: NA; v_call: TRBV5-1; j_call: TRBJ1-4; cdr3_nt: TGCGCCAGCAGCTTGACAGGGGTAGGAGAAAAACTGTTTTTT; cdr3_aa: CASSLTGVGEKLFF
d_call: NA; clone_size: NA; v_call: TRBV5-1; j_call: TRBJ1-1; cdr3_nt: TGCGCCAGCAGGTACTCACATGAGGGGTCCACTGAAGCTTTCTTT; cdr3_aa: CASRYSHEGSTEAFF
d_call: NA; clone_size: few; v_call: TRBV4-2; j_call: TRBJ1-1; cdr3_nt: TGTGCCAGCAGCCAAGAACCTTCCCTCCCCATGAACACTGAAGCTTTCTTT; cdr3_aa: CASSQEPSLPMNTEAFF
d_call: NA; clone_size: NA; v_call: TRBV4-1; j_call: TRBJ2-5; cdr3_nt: TGCGCCAGCAGCCAAGATCGGAACCACTGGGAGACCCAGTACTTC; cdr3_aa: CASSQDRNHWETQYF
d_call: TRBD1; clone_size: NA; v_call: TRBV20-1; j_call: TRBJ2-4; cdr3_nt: TGCAGTGCTAGAACAGGGGGCGCCTCAGCCAAAAACATTCAGTACTTC; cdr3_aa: CSARTGGASAKNIQYF
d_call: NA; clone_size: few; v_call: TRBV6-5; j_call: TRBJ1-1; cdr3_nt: TGTGCCAGCAGGGTGAACACTGAAGCTTTCTTT; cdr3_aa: CASRVNTEAFF
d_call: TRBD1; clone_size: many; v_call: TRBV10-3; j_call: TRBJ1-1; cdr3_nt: TGTGCCATCAGTGAGTCAACAGGAACAGGGGGGGCTTTCTTT; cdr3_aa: CAISESTGTGGAFF
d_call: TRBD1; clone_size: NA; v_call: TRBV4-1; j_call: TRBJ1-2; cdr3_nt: TGCGCCAGCAGCCGGGCCGGGACAGTGGGTAACTATGGCTACACCTTC; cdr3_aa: CASSRAGTVGNYGYTF
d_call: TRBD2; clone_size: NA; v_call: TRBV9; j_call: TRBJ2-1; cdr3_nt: TGTGCCAGCAGCGTCCTAGGGACTAGCGGGGGGAGCTACAATGAGCAGTTCTTC; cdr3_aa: CASSVLGTSGGSYNEQFF
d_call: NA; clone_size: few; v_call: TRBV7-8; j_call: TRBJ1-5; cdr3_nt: TGTGCCAGCAGCTTCCGTCGCGGCCGTAGCAATCAGCCCCAGCATTTT; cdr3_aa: CASSFRRGRSNQPQHF
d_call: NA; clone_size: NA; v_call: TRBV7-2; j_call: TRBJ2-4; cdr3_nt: TGTGCCAGCAGCCCGCGCCCGGTTGGGGCGGCCAAAAACATTCAGTACTTC; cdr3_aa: CASSPRPVGAAKNIQYF
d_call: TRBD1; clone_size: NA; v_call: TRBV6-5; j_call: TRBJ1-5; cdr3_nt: TGTGCCAGCAGTTACTTCAGACCCGGGACAGGGGGACAGCCCCAGCATTTT; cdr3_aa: CASSYFRPGTGGQPQHF
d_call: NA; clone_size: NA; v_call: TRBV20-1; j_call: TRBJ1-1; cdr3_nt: TGCAGTGCTCAAAGGTCTGGGGAGAACACTGAAGCTTTCTTT; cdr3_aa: CSAQRSGENTEAFF
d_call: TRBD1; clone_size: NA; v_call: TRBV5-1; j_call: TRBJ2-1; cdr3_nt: TGCGCCAGCAGTCACAGGGACAGGGGGTCAAATGAGCAGTTCTTC; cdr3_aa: CASSHRDRGSNEQFF
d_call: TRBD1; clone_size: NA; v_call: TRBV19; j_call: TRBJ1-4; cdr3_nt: TGTGCCAGTACGGACAGGGGAAGAACTAATGAAAAACTGTTTTTT; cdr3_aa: CASTDRGRTNEKLFF
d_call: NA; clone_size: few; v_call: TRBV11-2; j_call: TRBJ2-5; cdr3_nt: TGTGCCAGCAGCCCAAGGACTATCGCGACCCAGTACTTC; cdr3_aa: CASSPRTIATQYF
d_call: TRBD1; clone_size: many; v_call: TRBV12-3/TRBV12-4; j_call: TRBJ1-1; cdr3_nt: TGTGCCAGCACCAGACCGGGACAGGGTTACACTGAAGCTTTCTTT; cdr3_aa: CASTRPGQGYTEAFF
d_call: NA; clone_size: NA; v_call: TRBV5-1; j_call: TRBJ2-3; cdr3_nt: TGCGCCAGCAGCTTGGCCAGGGACTGGATATCTAGCACAGATACGCAGTATTTT; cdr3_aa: CASSLARDWISSTDTQYF
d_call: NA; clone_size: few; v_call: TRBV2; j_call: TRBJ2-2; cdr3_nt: TGTGCCAGCAGTGAGGAGCGTACGAACACCGGGGAGCTGTTTTTT; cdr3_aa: CASSEERTNTGELFF
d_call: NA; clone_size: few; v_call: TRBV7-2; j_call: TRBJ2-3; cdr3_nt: TGTGCCAGCAGCTTAGTTTACCGGAGGGCAGATACGCAGTATTTT; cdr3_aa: CASSLVYRRADTQYF
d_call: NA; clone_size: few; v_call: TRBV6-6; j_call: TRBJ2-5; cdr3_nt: TGTGCCAGCAGTTACTCGATGAGTGGGGACCCCCAGTACTTC; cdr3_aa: CASSYSMSGDPQYF
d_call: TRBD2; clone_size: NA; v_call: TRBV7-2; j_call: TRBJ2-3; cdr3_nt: TGTGCCAGCAGCCGTGGGACTAGCCCAGATACGCAGTATTTT; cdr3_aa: CASSRGTSPDTQYF
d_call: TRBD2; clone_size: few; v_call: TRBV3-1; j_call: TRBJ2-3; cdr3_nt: TGTGCCAGCAGCCAAGATCGGCGTACTAGCGGGAGTGGGACCATGGATACGCAGTATTTT; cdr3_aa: CASSQDRRTSGSGTMDTQYF
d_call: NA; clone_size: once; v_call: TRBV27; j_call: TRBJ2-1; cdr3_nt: TGTGCCAGCAGTTTTAACGGAGGGAACCAGTACTTCTTC; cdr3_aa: CASSFNGGNQYFF
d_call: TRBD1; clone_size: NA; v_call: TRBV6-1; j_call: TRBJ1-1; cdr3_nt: TGTGCCAGCCGCTGGACAGGACAGAACACTGAAGCTTTCTTT; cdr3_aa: CASRWTGQNTEAFF
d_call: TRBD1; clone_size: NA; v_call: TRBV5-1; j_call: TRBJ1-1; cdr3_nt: TGCGCCAGCCGACTCGACAGGGTACCGAACACTGAAGCTTTCTTT; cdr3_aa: CASRLDRVPNTEAFF
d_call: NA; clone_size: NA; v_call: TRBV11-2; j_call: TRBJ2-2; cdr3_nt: TGTGCCAGCAGCTTCGTAAACCGGGACCATCGGAGGGAGCTGTTTTTT; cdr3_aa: CASSFVNRDHRRELFF
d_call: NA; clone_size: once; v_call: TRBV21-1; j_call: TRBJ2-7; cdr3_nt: TGTGCCAGCACCCCCCCAGGAGGCGGCGAGCAGTACTTC; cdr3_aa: CASTPPGGGEQYF
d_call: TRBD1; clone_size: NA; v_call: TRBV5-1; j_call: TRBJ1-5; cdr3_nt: TGCGCCAGCAGCTACGGGACAGGGGGTCAGCCCCAGCATTTT; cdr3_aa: CASSYGTGGQPQHF
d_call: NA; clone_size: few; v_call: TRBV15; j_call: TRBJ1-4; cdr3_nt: TGTGCCACCAGCAGAGAGATGAGGGGGAGCCTCGCAAAACTGTTTTTT; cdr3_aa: CATSREMRGSLAKLFF
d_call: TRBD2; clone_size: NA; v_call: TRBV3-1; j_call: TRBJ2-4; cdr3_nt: TGTGCCAGCAGCCAAGAAGCATTAGCGGGACTAGCCAAAAACATTCAGTACTTC; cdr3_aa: CASSQEALAGLAKNIQYF
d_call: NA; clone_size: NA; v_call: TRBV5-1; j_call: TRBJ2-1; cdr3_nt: TGCGCCAGCAGCTTCCCAGAACAGGGAGACAATGAGCAGTTCTTC; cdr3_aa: CASSFPEQGDNEQFF
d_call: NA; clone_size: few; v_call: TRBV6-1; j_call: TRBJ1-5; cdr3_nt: TGTGCCAGCAGAATTATCTATGATCAGCCCCAGCATTTT; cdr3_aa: CASRIIYDQPQHF
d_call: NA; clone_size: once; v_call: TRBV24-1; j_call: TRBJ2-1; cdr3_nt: TGTGCCACCAGTGATTTCGGACTGGGGCGTAATGAGCAGTTCTTC; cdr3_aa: CATSDFGLGRNEQFF
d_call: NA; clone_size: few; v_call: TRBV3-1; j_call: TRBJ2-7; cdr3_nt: TGTGCCAGCAGCAACACGGGCGAGCAGTACTTC; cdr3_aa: CASSNTGEQYF
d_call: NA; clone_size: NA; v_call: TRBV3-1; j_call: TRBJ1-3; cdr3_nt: TGTGCCAGCAGCCAGGGTCCAACGACTGGAAACACCATATATTTT; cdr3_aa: CASSQGPTTGNTIYF
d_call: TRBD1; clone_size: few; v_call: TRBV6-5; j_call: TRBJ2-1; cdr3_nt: TGTGCCAGCAACCCTTGGACAGGTCATGGCAATGAGCAGTTCTTC; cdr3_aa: CASNPWTGHGNEQFF